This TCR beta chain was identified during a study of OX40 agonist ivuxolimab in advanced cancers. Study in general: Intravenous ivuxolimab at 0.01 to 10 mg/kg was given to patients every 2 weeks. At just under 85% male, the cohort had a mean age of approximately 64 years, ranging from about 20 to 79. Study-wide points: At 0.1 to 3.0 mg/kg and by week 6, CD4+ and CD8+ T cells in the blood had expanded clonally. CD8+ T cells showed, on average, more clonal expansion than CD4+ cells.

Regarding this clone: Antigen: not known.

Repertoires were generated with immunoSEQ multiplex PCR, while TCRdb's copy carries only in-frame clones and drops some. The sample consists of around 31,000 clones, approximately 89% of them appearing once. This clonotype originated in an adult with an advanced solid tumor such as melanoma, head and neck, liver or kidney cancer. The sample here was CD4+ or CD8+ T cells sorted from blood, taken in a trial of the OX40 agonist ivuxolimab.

DNA of the CDR3: TGTGCCAACGTCCTGGGTGAGACCCAGTACTTC. Its protein product is CANVLGETQYF. This rearrangement joins TRBV2 to TRBJ2-5; D call uncertain. Germline V gene data show CDR1 as SNHLY and CDR2 as FYNNEI. CDR3 size: 11 residues. V lost 10 bases and J 5 bases, leaving 11 bases between the germline ends.